The entry below gives a single T cell receptor (beta chain) sequence along with its context. What it binds is unknown. The sample belongs to a study of T cell repertoires in cytomegalovirus infection. Study overall: CMV infection and matching HLA type were both indicated by public TCR beta signatures. Findings of the study overall: Within the response measured ex vivo, HLA-C-restricted CMV-specific TCR beta clonotypes were dominant. People with CMV and the relevant HLA were identified by cumulative public TCR beta family frequency.

The CDR3 has 12 residues. Trimming pared 7 bases from V and 4 bases from J, leaving 10 bases between. Germline V gene data show CDR1 as SNHLY and CDR2 as FYNNEI. A single record per CDR3 protein comes from TCRdb applying MiXCR to the reads. Among 80,000 to 95,000 distinct CDR3 sequences listed, approximately 30% were seen once. The chain couples TRBV2 to TRBJ2-5; a weak D match, TRBD1 (5 bases). The sequenced sample was CD8+ T cells from cultured PBMCs, obtained from culture after CMV antigen stimulation. The TCR originated in a human donor in good health (CMV status not recorded). Some clones in this sample may be carry-over from other donors' samples. CDR3 sequence: CASKGVGETQYF. CDR3 bases: TGTGCCAGCAAAGGGGTGGGAGAGACCCAGTACTTC. Supplemented by reference TRBV2 and TRBJ2-5, the full variable domain reads EPEVTQTPSHQVTQMGQEVILRCVPISNHLYFYWYRQILGQKVEFLVSFYNNEISEKSEIFDDQFSVERPDGSNFTLKIRSTKLEDSAMYFCASKGVGETQYFGPGTRLLVL.